These 14 T cell receptor beta chains came from one sample sequenced in a study of blood T cell repertoires in COVID-19. The table came from immunoSEQ multiplex PCR; TCRdb's copy has only in-frame clones and leaves some out. The table records some 74,000 clones, less than 85% of them present only once. The sequenced material came from peripheral blood. The receptors stem from a man between 65 and 85 years old with active or convalescent COVID-19.

The sample holds one count of this clone. This chain uses TRBV14 with TRBJ1-4; D gene unclear. Trimming pared 4 bases from V and 3 bases from J, leaving 12 bases between. The CDR3 spans 15 residues. Germline CDR1 SGHDN, CDR2 FVKESK. CDR3 bases: TGTGCCAGCAGCCGACGGTCGGGAGCTAATGAAAAACTGTTTTTT. This gives the protein CASSRRSGANEKLFF.

This clone was seen only a few times. The chain's CDR3 is CASSPTLYPTDTQYF. The CDR3 DNA follows: TGTGCCAGTAGCCCAACCCTCTACCCCACAGATACGCAGTATTTT. The chain employs TRBV19 and TRBJ2-3; D unclear. Per the germline V gene, CDR1 is LNHDA and CDR2 is SQIVND (reference sequence). CDR3 length: 15 residues. Trimming took 6 bases from V and 2 from J, leaving 15 bases between them.

V is TRBV29-1 and J is TRBJ1-1; D is unclear. V lost 4 bases and J lost 1, with 7 bases in between. This CDR3 contains 12 residues. Germline lookup yields CDR1 SQVTM and CDR2 ANQGSEA. The CDR3 coding sequence is TGCAGCGTTGTGGCGGGGAACACTGAAGCTTTCTTT. Protein sequence: CSVVAGNTEAFF.

This clone has only a few counts. V usage is TRBV28 and J usage is TRBJ1-1; TRBD1 aligns across 7 bases. Germline-derived CDR1 and CDR2 are MDHEN and SYDVKM. There are 12 residues in the CDR3. Losses at the gene ends were 3 bases for V and 6 bases for J; bases not matched to a gene: 1. CDR3 nucleotides: TGTGCCAGCAGTTTGCAGGGGGCTGAAGCTTTCTTT. This gives the protein CASSLQGAEAFF.

This chain links TRBV6-5 with TRBJ1-5, with TRBD1 as a possible D gene (6 bases). The CDR3 has 15 amino acids. Germline CDR1 MNHEY, CDR2 SVGAGI. Trimming took 10 bases from V and 6 from J, leaving 22 bases between them. In DNA, the CDR3 is TGTGCCACCGCCGACAGGTCGAGCCGGCGTCAGCCCCAGCATTTT. Translated: CATADRSSRRQPQHF.

This clone was counted a single time. This rearrangement joins TRBV9 to TRBJ1-2; TRBD1 is a possible D gene (5 bases). Trimming shortened V by 2 bases and J by 2 bases, and 7 bases separated the two germline ends. Germline CDR1 is SGDLS and CDR2 is YYNGEE. There are 13 residues in the CDR3. Written as DNA, the CDR3 is TGTGCCAGCAGCGTCGACAGCAACTATGGCTACACCTTC. Protein: CASSVDSNYGYTF.

This clone was seen only a few times. The V and J genes are TRBV25-1 and TRBJ1-2; D unresolved. The CDR3 is 14 residues long. V was shortened by 5 bases and J by 2 bases, with 12 bases between the two germline ends. CDR1 is MGHDK and CDR2 is SYGVNS in the germline V gene. CDR3 in DNA: TGTGCCAGCAGTCGAATGGCCCAGAACTATGGCTACACCTTC. Translating it yields CASSRMAQNYGYTF.

The chain employs TRBV7-9 and TRBJ2-1; the D gene is possibly TRBD2 (6 bases). Trimming took off 5 bases at V and 7 bases at J, with 18 bases between the two ends. The CDR3 covers 15 residues. Germline V gene data show CDR1 as SEHNR and CDR2 as FQNEAQ (reference sequence). The CDR3 nucleotides are TGTGCCAGCAGCCGACCGGGACTTACGCGTAATGAGCAGTTCTTC. Translation: CASSRPGLTRNEQFF.

The genes are TRBV13 and TRBJ2-7; 7 nucleotides agree with TRBD1. The germline V gene encodes CDR1 PRHDT and CDR2 FYEKMQ (reference sequence). V shed 6 bases, J shed 2 bases, and the junction held 10 bases outside the gene matches. The CDR3 has 15 residues. The CDR3 here is CASSPKTGPTYEQYF. In DNA form, the CDR3 reads TGTGCCAGCAGTCCTAAGACAGGGCCGACCTACGAGCAGTACTTC.

The V gene is TRBV24-1, the J gene TRBJ2-2; D gene ambiguous. The ends were cut back, 3 bases at V and 3 bases at J, with 13 bases in the middle. CDR1 and CDR2 from the germline V gene are KGHDR and SFDVKD. CDR3 size: 16 residues. The CDR3 region is CATSDPSTGYTGELFF. The CDR3 nucleotides read TGTGCCACCAGTGATCCATCCACCGGGTACACCGGGGAGCTGTTTTTT.

This sequence joins TRBV4-1 and TRBJ2-5; D is possibly TRBD2 (7 bases). The V gene lost 1 base and the J gene lost 2 bases, with 23 bases spanning the gap. CDR1 is MGHRA, CDR2 YSYEKL, per germline. This CDR3 contains 19 residues. CDR3 sequence (DNA): TGCGCCAGCAGCCAAGGGATAATCGGGGGGCCAGGCCCTCAAGAGACCCAGTACTTC. Translating it yields CASSQGIIGGPGPQETQYF.

The genes are TRBV5-5 and TRBJ1-2, with D maybe TRBD1 (6 bases). The ends were cut back, 4 bases at V and 13 bases at J, with 23 bases in the middle. The CDR3 has 14 residues. The germline V gene has CDR1 SGHKS and CDR2 YYEKEE (reference sequence). CDR3 coding DNA: TGTGCCAGCAGCGCAACCCCCGAGGGGGAGAGGCTCACCTTC. Translated: CASSATPEGERLTF.

The chain combines TRBV7-9 with TRBJ1-1; D uncertain. This CDR3 has 16 amino acids. The germline V gene encodes CDR1 SEHNR and CDR2 FQNEAQ (reference sequence). Trimming shortened V by 1 base and J by 1 base, and 13 bases separated the two germline ends. The CDR3 nucleotides are TGTGCCAGCAGCTTAGGGAGGGTTGTTGGGAACACTGAAGCTTTCTTT. Translation gives CASSLGRVVGNTEAFF.

The V gene is TRBV29-1, the J gene TRBJ1-6; 7 bases line up with TRBD1. This CDR3 comprises 14 residues. Germline lookup yields CDR1 SQVTM and CDR2 ANQGSEA. J lost 5 bases, V lost 6 bases, and 7 bases had no gene match. The CDR3 DNA sequence: TGCAGCGTAGCGACAGGGATGCATAATTCACCCCTCCACTTT. Encoded protein: CSVATGMHNSPLHF.